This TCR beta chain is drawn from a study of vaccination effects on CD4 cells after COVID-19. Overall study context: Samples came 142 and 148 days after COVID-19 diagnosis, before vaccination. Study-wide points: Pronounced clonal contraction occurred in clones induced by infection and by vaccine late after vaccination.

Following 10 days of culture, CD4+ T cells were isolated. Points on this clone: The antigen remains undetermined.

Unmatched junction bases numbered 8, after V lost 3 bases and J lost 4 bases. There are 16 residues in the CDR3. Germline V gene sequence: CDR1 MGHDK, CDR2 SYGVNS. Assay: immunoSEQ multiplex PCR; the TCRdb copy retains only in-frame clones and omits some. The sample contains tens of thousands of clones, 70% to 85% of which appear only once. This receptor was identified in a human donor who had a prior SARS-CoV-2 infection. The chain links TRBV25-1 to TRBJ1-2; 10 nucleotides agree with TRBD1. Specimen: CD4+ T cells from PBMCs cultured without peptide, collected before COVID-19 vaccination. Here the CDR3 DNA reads TGTGCCAGCAGTGATCCTCGGACAGGGGGGATCTATGGCTACACCTTC. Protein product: CASSDPRTGGIYGYTF.